This TCR beta chain was recovered during a study of blood T cell repertoires in COVID-19. Whole-study context: Collection of acute and convalescent COVID-19 samples took place in the United States, Italy and Spain. In each case, the material was cDNA or gDNA derived from T cells, B-cell-depleted T cells, or PBMCs.

In the original processing: By means of reference gene primer amplification, nucleated cell counts were estimated. The data were produced by immunoSEQ multiplex PCR, yet TCRdb's version contains in-frame clones alone and is incomplete. V, J and clone size were drawn from that table, and D and trimming were deduced from the DNA. The repertoire has some 120,000 clones, 80% of them found once; the top ten carry roughly 25%. Germline V gives CDR1 MNHEY, CDR2 SMNVEV (reference sequence). The V segment lost 6 bases and the J segment 4 bases; nucleotides outside the gene matches: 8. The CDR3 extends over 15 amino acids.

Specimen: peripheral blood. This receptor was taken from a human donor in a cohort sampled during active COVID-19. V usage is TRBV27 and J usage is TRBJ2-3, with TRBD1 matching over 9 bases. The CDR3 loop reads CASSSDRGGADTQYF. For the CDR3, the DNA is TGTGCCAGCAGCTCGGACAGGGGAGGCGCAGATACGCAGTATTTT.